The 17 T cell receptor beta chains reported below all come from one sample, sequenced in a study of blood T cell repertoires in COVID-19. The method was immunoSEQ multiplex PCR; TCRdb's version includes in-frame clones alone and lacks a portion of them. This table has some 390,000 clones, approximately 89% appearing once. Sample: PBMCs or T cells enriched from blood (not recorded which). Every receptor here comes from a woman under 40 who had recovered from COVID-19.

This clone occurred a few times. In DNA form, the CDR3 reads TGTGCCAGCAGCTTCTGGGGGGTTGCGGGGAACACCGGGGAGCTGTTTTTT. Translated: CASSFWGVAGNTGELFF. The chain combines TRBV7-9 with TRBJ2-2, with D tentatively TRBD2 (6 bases). Germline V gene lookup returns CDR1 SEHNR and CDR2 FQNEAQ (reference sequence). The CDR3 sequence is 17 residues long. The V end was cut by 3 bases, the J end by 1 base, with 15 bases between.

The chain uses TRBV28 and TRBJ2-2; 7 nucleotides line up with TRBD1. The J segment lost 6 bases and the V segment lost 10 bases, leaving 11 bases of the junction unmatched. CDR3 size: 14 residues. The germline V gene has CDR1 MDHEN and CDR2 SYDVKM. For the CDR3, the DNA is TGTGCCACCACGAACAGGGGCCTTCCCGGGGAGCTGTTTTTT. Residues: CATTNRGLPGELFF.

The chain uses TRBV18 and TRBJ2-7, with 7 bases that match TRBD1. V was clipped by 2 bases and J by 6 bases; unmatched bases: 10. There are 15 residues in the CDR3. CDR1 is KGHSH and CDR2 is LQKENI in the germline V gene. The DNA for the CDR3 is TGTGCCAGCTCACCAAACACAGGGGTTATGAGCGAGCAGTACTTC. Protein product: CASSPNTGVMSEQYF. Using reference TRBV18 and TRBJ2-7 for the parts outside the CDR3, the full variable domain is NAGVMQNPRHLVRRRGQEARLRCSPMKGHSHVYWYRQLPEEGLKFMVYLQKENIIDESGMPKERFSAEFPKEGPSILRIQQVVRGDSAAYFCASSPNTGVMSEQYFGPGTRLTVT.

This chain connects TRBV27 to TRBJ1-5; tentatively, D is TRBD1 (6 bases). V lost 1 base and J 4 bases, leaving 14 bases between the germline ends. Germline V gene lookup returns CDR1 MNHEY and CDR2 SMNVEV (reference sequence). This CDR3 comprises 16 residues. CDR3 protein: CASSLFSGTPNQPQHF. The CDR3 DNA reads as TGTGCCAGCAGTTTATTCTCCGGGACACCTAATCAGCCCCAGCATTTT.

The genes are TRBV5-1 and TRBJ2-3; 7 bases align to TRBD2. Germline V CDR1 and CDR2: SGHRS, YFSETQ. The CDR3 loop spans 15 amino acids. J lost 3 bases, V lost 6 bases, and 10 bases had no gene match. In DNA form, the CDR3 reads TGCGCCAGCACCCTTCGGGCGGGAGTGACAGATACGCAGTATTTT. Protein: CASTLRAGVTDTQYF.

CDR3 residues: CASSYGAVNEQYF. CDR3 in DNA: TGTGCCAGCAGCTATGGGGCAGTCAACGAGCAGTACTTC. This chain links TRBV5-4 with TRBJ2-7; TRBD1 might be the D (5 bases). This CDR3 has 13 amino acids. V was cut by 3 bases and J by 5 bases, with 12 bases left in between. Germline loops: CDR1 SGHNT, CDR2 YYREEE (reference sequence).

The CDR3, as DNA: TGTGCCAGCAGCAAGGGACAGGGTATCACTGAAGCTTTCTTT. This translates into CASSKGQGITEAFF. The gene calls are TRBV6-5 and TRBJ1-1, with 9 bases lining up with TRBD1. Losses at the gene ends were 6 bases for V and 4 bases for J; bases not matched to a gene: 6. The CDR3 is made up of 14 amino acids. Germline CDR1 and CDR2: MNHEY and SVGAGI.

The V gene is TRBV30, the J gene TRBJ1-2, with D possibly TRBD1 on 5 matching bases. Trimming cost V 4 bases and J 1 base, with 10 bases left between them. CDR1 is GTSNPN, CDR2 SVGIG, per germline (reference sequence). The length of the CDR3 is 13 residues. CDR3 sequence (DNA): TGTGCCTGGACCAGGGTCGGTAACTATGGCTACACCTTC. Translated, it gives CAWTRVGNYGYTF.

The CDR3 coding sequence is TGTGCCAGCGGTCGGAGAGCCTCCACCGGGGAGCTGTTTTTT. This encodes CASGRRASTGELFF. The J gene is TRBJ2-2, the V gene TRBV7-8; D remains unclear. Germline V gives CDR1 SGHVS, CDR2 FQNEAQ. Trimming took 8 bases from V and 4 from J, leaving 14 bases between them. This CDR3 is built from 14 residues. Filled out from reference TRBV7-8 and TRBJ2-2, the complete variable domain reads GAGVSQSPRYKVAKRGQDVALRCDPISGHVSLFWYQQALGQGPEFLTYFQNEAQLDKSGLPSDRFFAERPEGSVSTLKIQRTQQEDSAVYLCASGRRASTGELFFGEGSRLTVL.

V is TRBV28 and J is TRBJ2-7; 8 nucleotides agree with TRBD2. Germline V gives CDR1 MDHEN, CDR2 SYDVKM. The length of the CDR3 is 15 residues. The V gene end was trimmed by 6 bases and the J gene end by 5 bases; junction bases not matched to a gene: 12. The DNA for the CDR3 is TGTGCCAGCAGCCTCCCCCCGGGAGGGGACAACGAGCAGTACTTC. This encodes CASSLPPGGDNEQYF.

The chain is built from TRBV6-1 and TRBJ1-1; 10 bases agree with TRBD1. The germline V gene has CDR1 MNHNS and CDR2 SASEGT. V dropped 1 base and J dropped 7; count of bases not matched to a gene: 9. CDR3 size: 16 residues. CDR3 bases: TGTGCCAGCAGTGAAGTCCTGACAGGGGGCCTCGTTGAAGCTTTCTTT. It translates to CASSEVLTGGLVEAFF.

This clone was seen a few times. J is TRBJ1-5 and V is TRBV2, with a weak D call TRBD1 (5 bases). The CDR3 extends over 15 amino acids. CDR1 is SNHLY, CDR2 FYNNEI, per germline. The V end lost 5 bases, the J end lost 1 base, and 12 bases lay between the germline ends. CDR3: CASSKGRGSNQPQHF. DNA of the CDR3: TGTGCCAGCAGTAAAGGGCGGGGGAGCAATCAGCCCCAGCATTTT. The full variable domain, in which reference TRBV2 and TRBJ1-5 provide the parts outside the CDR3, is EPEVTQTPSHQVTQMGQEVILRCVPISNHLYFYWYRQILGQKVEFLVSFYNNEISEKSEIFDDQFSVERPDGSNFTLKIRSTKLEDSAMYFCASSKGRGSNQPQHFGDGTRLSIL.

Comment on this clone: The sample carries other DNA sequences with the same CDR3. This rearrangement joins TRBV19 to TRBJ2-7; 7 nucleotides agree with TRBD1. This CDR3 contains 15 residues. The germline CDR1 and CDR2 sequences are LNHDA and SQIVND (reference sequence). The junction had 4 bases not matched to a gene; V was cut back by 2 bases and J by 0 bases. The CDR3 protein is CASSITGQSSYEQYF. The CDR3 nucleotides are TGTGCCAGTAGTATAACGGGACAGAGCTCCTACGAGCAGTACTTC.

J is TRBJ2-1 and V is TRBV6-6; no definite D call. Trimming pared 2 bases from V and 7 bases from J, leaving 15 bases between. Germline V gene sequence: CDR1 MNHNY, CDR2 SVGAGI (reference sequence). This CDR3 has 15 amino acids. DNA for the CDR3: TGTGCCAGCAGTTACGGGCCAGGCCTACTGAATGAGCAGTTCTTC. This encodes CASSYGPGLLNEQFF.

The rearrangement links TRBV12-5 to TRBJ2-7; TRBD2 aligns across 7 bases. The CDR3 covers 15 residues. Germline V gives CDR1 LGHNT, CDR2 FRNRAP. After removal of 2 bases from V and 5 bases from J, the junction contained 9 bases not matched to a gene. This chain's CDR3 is CASGLLGGKGDEQYF. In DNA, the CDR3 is TGTGCTAGTGGTTTGTTGGGGGGGAAGGGTGACGAGCAGTACTTC.

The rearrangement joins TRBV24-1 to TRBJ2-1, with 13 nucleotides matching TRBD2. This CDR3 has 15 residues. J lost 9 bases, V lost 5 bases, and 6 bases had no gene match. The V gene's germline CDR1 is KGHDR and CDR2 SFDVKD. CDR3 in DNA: TGTGCCACCAGTGGCCTACTAGCGGGAGGGACTGAGCAGTTCTTC. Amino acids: CATSGLLAGGTEQFF.

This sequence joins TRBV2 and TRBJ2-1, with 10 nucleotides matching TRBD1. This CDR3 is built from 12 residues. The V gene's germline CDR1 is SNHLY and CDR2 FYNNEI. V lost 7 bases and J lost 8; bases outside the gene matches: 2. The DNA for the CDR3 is TGTGCCAGCACTGGACAGGGGGATGAGCAGTTCTTC. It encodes CASTGQGDEQFF. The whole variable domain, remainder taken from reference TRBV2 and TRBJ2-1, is EPEVTQTPSHQVTQMGQEVILRCVPISNHLYFYWYRQILGQKVEFLVSFYNNEISEKSEIFDDQFSVERPDGSNFTLKIRSTKLEDSAMYFCASTGQGDEQFFGPGTRLTVL.